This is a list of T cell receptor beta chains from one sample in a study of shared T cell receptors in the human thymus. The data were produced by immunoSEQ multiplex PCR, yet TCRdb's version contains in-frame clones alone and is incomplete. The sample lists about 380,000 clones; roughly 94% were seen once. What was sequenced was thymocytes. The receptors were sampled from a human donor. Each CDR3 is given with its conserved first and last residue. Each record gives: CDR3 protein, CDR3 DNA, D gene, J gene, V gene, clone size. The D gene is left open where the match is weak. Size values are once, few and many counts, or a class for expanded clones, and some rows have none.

CASSLGDRARKDEQFF TGTGCCAGCAGCTTAGGGGACAGGGCGAGAAAGGATGAGCAGTTCTTC TRBD1 TRBJ2-1 TRBV7-9 .
CASSFPAGGLFF TGTGCCAGCAGTTTTCCAGCCGGAGGGCTGTTCTTC . TRBJ2-1 TRBV28 .
CAWSVQGHTSGNTIYF TGTGCCTGGAGTGTGCAGGGACATACCTCTGGAAACACCATATATTTT . TRBJ1-3 TRBV30 few
CASCPGEGGELFF TGTGCCAGCTGCCCCGGGGAGGGCGGGGAGCTGTTTTTT TRBD2 TRBJ2-2 TRBV7-3 .
CASTGRGGREKLFF TGTGCCAGCACCGGAAGAGGGGGCCGGGAAAAACTGTTTTTT TRBD1 TRBJ1-4 TRBV9 .
CASSHRDRGDTQYF TGTGCCAGCAGCCACCGGGACAGGGGTGATACGCAGTATTTT TRBD1 TRBJ2-3 TRBV7-2 .
CASSLSGLNEKLFF TGTGCCAGCAGTCTTTCAGGCCTTAATGAAAAACTGTTTTTT . TRBJ1-4 TRBV28 .
CASIQGGFTDTQYF TGTGCCAGCATTCAAGGGGGCTTCACAGATACGCAGTATTTT TRBD1 TRBJ2-3 TRBV28 .
CASSPFSEQYF TGTGCCAGCAGTCCTTTCTCCGAGCAGTACTTC . TRBJ2-7 TRBV6-1 .
CASTTDRTGTNEQYF TGTGCCAGCACCACTGACAGGACAGGGACCAACGAGCAGTACTTC TRBD1 TRBJ2-7 TRBV27 .